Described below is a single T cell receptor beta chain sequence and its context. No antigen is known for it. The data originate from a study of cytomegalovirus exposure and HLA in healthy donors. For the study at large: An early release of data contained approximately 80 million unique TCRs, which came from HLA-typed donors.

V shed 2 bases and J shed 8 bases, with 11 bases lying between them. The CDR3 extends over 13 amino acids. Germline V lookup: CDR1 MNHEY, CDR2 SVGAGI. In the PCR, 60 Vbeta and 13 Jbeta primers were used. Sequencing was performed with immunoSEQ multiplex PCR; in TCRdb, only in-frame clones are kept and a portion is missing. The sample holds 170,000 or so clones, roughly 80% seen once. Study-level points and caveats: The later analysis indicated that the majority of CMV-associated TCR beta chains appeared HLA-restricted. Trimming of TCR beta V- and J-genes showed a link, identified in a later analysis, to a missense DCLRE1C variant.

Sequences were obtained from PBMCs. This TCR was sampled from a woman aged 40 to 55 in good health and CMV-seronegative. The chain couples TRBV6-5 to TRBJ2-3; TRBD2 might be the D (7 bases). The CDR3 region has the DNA TGTGCCAGCAGTTACCGGGGGGCCGCTACGCAGTATTTT. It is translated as CASSYRGAATQYF.